One T cell receptor beta chain is described in this entry. Its antigen is not known. The data derive from a study of shared clonotypes between healthy human individuals. Several immunoSEQ plates held equal portions of the genomic DNA taken from each subset. The authors' processing: ImmunoSEQ junction-only sequences lacked quality scores, so their filtering differed. Generated by immunoSEQ multiplex PCR, the TCRdb table keeps only in-frame clones and is missing some. Clone size and V and J calls were adopted from that table, with D and trimming inferred from the DNA. The sample consists of approximately 2,000,000 clones, around 93% of them appearing once. The naive CD8 fraction comprised CD45RO-negative cells positively selected for CCR7 and excluded terminally differentiated effector memory CD45RA+ cells. Every contributor of samples was a Caucasian grown-up residing in Nashville, Tennessee. Study conclusions and caveats: On the whole, naive subsets had larger estimated richness than memory subsets had.

Trimming took off 1 base at V and 2 bases at J, with 7 bases between the two ends. Germline V gives CDR1 SGHTA, CDR2 FQGTGA. The CDR3 runs to 14 residues. The specimen was naive CD8+ T cells from PBMCs. This clonotype was sampled from a young man in good health. Some clones in this sample may be carry-over from other donors' samples. The chain is built from TRBV7-3 and TRBJ2-3; D ambiguous. DNA of the CDR3: TGTGCCAGCAGCTTAAGTGACTTCACAGATACGCAGTATTTT. It specifies CASSLSDFTDTQYF.